The present T cell receptor beta chain was sequenced within a study of PD-L1 blockade in urothelial cancer. Study-wide context: Blood gave a median about 150,000 T cells. Study-wide points: Enhanced expansion of tumor-associated blood clones at 3 weeks characterized durable-benefit patients.

Points on this clone: Its target is unknown.

TCRdb keeps only in-frame clones here, not all; method: immunoSEQ multiplex PCR. The profile shows roughly 90,000 clones, 85% to 95% of them singletons. V trimming: 7 bases; J trimming: 5 bases; junction bases outside the gene matches: 20. CDR3 size: 18 residues. The germline V gene has CDR1 LNHNV and CDR2 YYDKDF (reference sequence). The TCR sequence derives from a man in his sixties with urothelial cancer. J is TRBJ2-5 and V is TRBV15; TRBD2 agrees at 9 bases. This sample comprised PBMCs, obtained around atezolizumab (anti-PD-L1) treatment. Written as DNA, the CDR3 is TGTGCCACCACCCGAACGGTAGCGGGAGCATCTAGAGTGGAGACCCAGTACTTC. It codes for CATTRTVAGASRVETQYF.